Below, 22 T cell receptor beta chains from the same sample are listed, as sequenced in a study of regulatory T cells in long-lasting Graves disease. Arm-PCR of CDR3 regions and iRepertoire HTBI primers were used to build TCR beta libraries. TCRdb re-analysed the multiplex PCR reads in MiXCR, keeping a single row per CDR3 protein. The table lists more than 650,000 distinct CDR3 sequences, around 30% of them singletons, with around 40% in the top ten. Time point of the sample: persistent/refractory GD, antithyroid drugs over 5 years with positive TRAb. With RNA extracted from PBMCs as input, the TCR library was made. The sequenced sample was peripheral blood mononuclear cells (PBMCs), obtained when the disease was refractory, from a patient treated with antithyroid drugs. These receptors all stem from a female donor with Graves disease.

J is TRBJ1-2 and V is TRBV6-6, with TRBD1 identical over 12 bases. This CDR3 is 17 amino acids long. The germline V gene has CDR1 MNHNY and CDR2 SVGAGI (reference sequence). V dropped 0 bases and J dropped 1; count of bases not matched to a gene: 3. CDR3 nucleotides: TGTGCCAGCAGTTACTCGGGACAGGGGGCCTTTAACTATGGCTACACCTTC. This encodes CASSYSGQGAFNYGYTF.

This clonotype was counted at least ten times. V usage is TRBV29-1 and J usage is TRBJ1-5; 9 bases are a match to TRBD1. The CDR3 spans 12 residues. V trimming: 7 bases; J trimming: 4 bases; junction bases outside the gene matches: 2. Looked up from germline, CDR1 is SQVTM and CDR2 is ANQGSEA. CDR3 bases: TGCAGCGCAGGACAGGGGAATCAGCCCCAGCATTTT. This codes for CSAGQGNQPQHF.

This clonotype was detected many times. The rearrangement uses TRBV6-1 and TRBJ1-5; no firm D call. CDR1 and CDR2 (germline): MNHNS, SASEGT. The CDR3 sequence is 14 residues long. V was clipped by 7 bases and J by 0 bases, with 10 bases between them. This chain's CDR3 is CASMSPLSNQPQHF. The CDR3 bases are TGTGCCAGCATGAGCCCTCTTAGCAATCAGCCCCAGCATTTT.

This clonotype was counted at least ten times. The V gene is TRBV12-3 or TRBV12-4, the J gene TRBJ2-5; 7 bases align to TRBD2. This CDR3 has 15 amino acids. The V and J ends lost 6 bases and 6 bases, in that order; junction bases with no gene match: 13. The CDR3 here is CASSPVAGVEKTQYF. DNA of the CDR3: TGTGCCAGCAGCCCCGTGGCGGGAGTGGAGAAGACCCAGTACTTC.

The chain recombines TRBV24-1 with TRBJ1-2, with D uncertain. The germline V and J ends were trimmed by 7 bases and 4 bases, with 12 bases remaining between them. CDR1 and CDR2 from the germline V gene are KGHDR and SFDVKD. The CDR3 is 13 residues long. The CDR3 bases are TGTGCCACCAGCAGCTCGTGGTCCTATGGCTACACCTTC. As protein: CATSSSWSYGYTF.

V gene TRBV18 combines with J gene TRBJ1-6; 7 nucleotides align to TRBD1. The CDR3 is 15 residues long. Germline CDR1 and CDR2: KGHSH and LQKENI. V shed 4 bases and J 6 bases; nucleotides not matched to a gene: 6. The DNA for the CDR3 is TGTGCCAGCTCACGAGCGGGACAGTCTAATTCACCCCTCCACTTT. It encodes CASSRAGQSNSPLHF. Full variable domain (remainder filled in from reference TRBV18 and TRBJ1-6): NAGVMQNPRHLVRRRGQEARLRCSPMKGHSHVYWYRQLPEEGLKFMVYLQKENIIDESGMPKERFSAEFPKEGPSILRIQQVVRGDSAAYFCASSRAGQSNSPLHFGNGTRLTVT.

The chain links TRBV20-1 to TRBJ2-5; possibly TRBD2 for D (6 bases). The V and J ends lost 6 bases and 0 bases respectively, with 11 bases between them. The CDR3 contains 13 residues. Germline V gene lookup returns CDR1 DFQATT and CDR2 SNEGSKA (reference sequence). The CDR3 region is CSAQREYQETQYF. The CDR3 DNA reads TGCAGTGCGCAACGGGAGTACCAAGAGACCCAGTACTTC.

This clonotype was detected only a few times. J is TRBJ2-5 and V is TRBV6-1; D not certain. Between the trimmed V and J ends, which lost 5 bases and 9 bases, there was a span of 19 bases. Germline CDR1 reads MNHNS; CDR2 reads SASEGT. CDR3 length: 14 amino acids. CDR3 in amino acids: CASSTDGPPVAQYF. CDR3 coding DNA: TGTGCCAGCAGTACCGACGGCCCGCCGGTGGCCCAGTACTTC.

J is TRBJ1-1 and V is TRBV6-1; D uncertain. The V and J ends lost 7 bases and 3 bases respectively, with 9 bases between them. The CDR3 spans 12 residues. The germline V gene encodes CDR1 MNHNS and CDR2 SASEGT. CDR3 loop: CASKRSDTEAFF. CDR3 nucleotides: TGTGCCAGCAAGCGGTCGGACACTGAAGCTTTCTTT.

The V and J genes are TRBV19 and TRBJ2-2, with TRBD1 identical over 10 bases. The CDR3 loop spans 16 amino acids. CDR1 and CDR2 from the germline V gene are LNHDA and SQIVND (reference sequence). Unmatched junction bases numbered 11, after V lost 9 bases and J lost 4 bases. The CDR3 DNA follows: TGTGCCAGCACCCATGGACAGGGGGTGGTCACCGGGGAGCTGTTTTTT. Protein: CASTHGQGVVTGELFF.

The sample holds a few counts of this clonotype. Relative to the germline gene, one junction end is altered; a read error may explain this. V and J are TRBV5-1 and TRBJ1-4; 8 nucleotides line up with TRBD1. This CDR3 has 14 residues. The germline CDR1 and CDR2 sequences are SGHRS and YFSETQ. This CDR3 reads CASKQGATNEKLFF. As DNA, the CDR3 is TGTGCCAGCAAACAGGGGGCAACTAATGAAAAACTGTTTTTT.

A note on this clonotype: With a much larger clone just one base away, this may be a read error. The rearrangement links TRBV9 to TRBJ1-1; D might be TRBD1 (5 bases). CDR3 size: 15 residues. V lost 0 bases and J 5 bases, leaving 14 bases between the germline ends. CDR1 is SGDLS and CDR2 is YYNGEE in the germline V gene. CDR3 DNA: TGTGCCAGCAGCGTAGACCCGGGGCCGCGGACTGAAGCTTTCTTT. This codes for CASSVDPGPRTEAFF. Variable domain in full (rest from reference TRBV9 and TRBJ1-1): DSGVTQTPKHLITATGQRVTLRCSPRSGDLSVYWYQQSLDQGLQFLIQYYNGEERAKGNILERFSAQQFPDLHSELNLSSLELGDSALYFCASSVDPGPRTEAFFGQGTRLTVV.

The sample holds many counts of this clonotype. The chain uses TRBV27 and TRBJ1-1, with D perhaps matching TRBD1 (5 bases). V lost 8 bases and J lost 2, with 15 bases in between. CDR1 MNHEY and CDR2 SMNVEV come from the germline V gene (reference sequence). This CDR3 has 14 residues. CDR3 coding DNA: TGTGCCAGCCGATCGGGAGGGGCTAACACTGAAGCTTTCTTT. It codes for CASRSGGANTEAFF.

CDR3 nucleotide sequence: TGTGCCAGCAGCCGGGAGCTGAGGGAGACCCAGTACTTC. Translated, it gives CASSRELRETQYF. The chain links TRBV13 to TRBJ2-5; TRBD2 might be the D (6 bases). V was shortened by 5 bases and J by 5 bases, with 12 bases between the two germline ends. Germline lookup yields CDR1 PRHDT and CDR2 FYEKMQ (reference sequence). The CDR3 runs 13 residues. The whole variable domain, remainder taken from reference TRBV13 and TRBJ2-5, is AAGVIQSPRHLIKEKRETATLKCYPIPRHDTVYWYQQGPGQDPQFLISFYEKMQSDKGSIPDRFSAQQFSDYHSELNMSSLELGDSALYFCASSRELRETQYFGPGTRLLVL.

The chain has TRBV12-3 or TRBV12-4 and TRBJ1-6; possibly TRBD1 for D (5 bases). Deletions cut 3 bases from V and 9 bases from J, with 21 bases between. This CDR3 contains 17 residues. CDR3 region: CASSFGVQGKVSSPLHF. In DNA, the CDR3 is TGTGCCAGCAGTTTTGGGGTCCAGGGAAAAGTTAGTTCACCCCTCCACTTT.

This clonotype was counted only a few times. The rearrangement joins TRBV3-1 to TRBJ2-5; 7 nucleotides line up with TRBD2. The length of the CDR3 is 14 residues. Per germline, CDR1 LGHDT and CDR2 YNNKEL (reference sequence). V trimming: 1 base; J trimming: 2 bases; junction bases outside the gene matches: 1. CDR3 loop: CASSQGTRQETQYF. DNA of the CDR3: TGTGCCAGCAGCCAAGGGACTAGACAAGAGACCCAGTACTTC.

This clonotype appeared a single time. The rearrangement uses TRBV4-1 and TRBJ2-7, with 10 bases matching TRBD2. The CDR3 runs 17 residues. The germline gives CDR1 MGHRA, CDR2 YSYEKL. V was pared by 3 bases and J by 2 bases, with 10 bases of the junction left unmatched. This CDR3 is CASSHYGAGGPAYEQYF. The CDR3 bases are TGCGCCAGCAGCCACTACGGAGCGGGAGGGCCCGCCTACGAGCAGTACTTC.

This clonotype was seen a few times. The CDR3: CASRRQPYNSPLHF. CDR3 DNA sequence: TGTGCCAGCAGAAGACAGCCCTATAATTCACCCCTCCACTTT. This rearrangement joins TRBV12-3 or TRBV12-4 to TRBJ1-6, with D possibly being TRBD1 (5 bases). The CDR3 totals 14 residues. Trimming took 6 bases from V and 2 from J, leaving 8 bases between them.

This clonotype was picked up a small number of times. The V call is TRBV30, the J call TRBJ1-5; a weak D match, TRBD1 (5 bases). V lost 0 bases and J lost 4, with 10 bases in between. The CDR3 has 14 residues. From germline, CDR1 is GTSNPN and CDR2 SVGIG (reference sequence). CDR3 in amino acids: CAWSVFRANQPQHF. The CDR3 DNA sequence: TGTGCCTGGAGTGTATTCAGGGCGAATCAGCCCCAGCATTTT.

The V call is TRBV27, the J call TRBJ1-1, with a weak D call TRBD1 (6 bases). There are 14 residues in the CDR3. V was pared by 7 bases and J by 2 bases, with 14 bases between. From germline, CDR1 is MNHEY and CDR2 SMNVEV (reference sequence). CDR3 sequence reads: CASTSGTPNTEAFF. The CDR3 bases are TGTGCCAGCACCTCCGGGACACCTAACACTGAAGCTTTCTTT.

The sample holds many counts of this clonotype. This chain connects TRBV28 to TRBJ1-2; 10 nucleotides match TRBD1. Germline assignment: CDR1 MDHEN and CDR2 SYDVKM. V trimming: 4 bases; J trimming: 3 bases; junction bases outside the gene matches: 5. There are 15 residues in the CDR3. This CDR3 reads CASSSPGTGDYGYTF. The CDR3 DNA is TGTGCCAGCAGTTCACCCGGGACAGGGGACTATGGCTACACCTTC.

This chain joins TRBV11-2 and TRBJ1-1; maybe TRBD1 (5 bases). The CDR3 extends over 14 amino acids. V lost 3 bases and J lost 12, with 20 bases in between. Germline-derived CDR1 and CDR2 are SGHAT and FQNNGV. CDR3 loop: CASSFPGGGQLTFF. In nucleotides, the CDR3 is TGTGCCAGCAGCTTCCCCGGGGGAGGACAATTGACTTTCTTT.